This T cell receptor (beta chain) was found in a study of PD-1 blockade in classical Hodgkin lymphoma. Findings and limits, study-wide: Patients who initiated nivolumab within 1 year of ASCT were excluded. Although disease activity or prior therapy may be involved, causes of the repertoire differences remain undefined.

Profiling relied on immunoSEQ multiplex PCR, and the TCRdb table lists in-frame clones only, not all of them. The table has some 22,000 clones, less than 85% seen once. After removal of 3 bases from V and 2 bases from J, the junction contained 5 bases not matched to a gene. Germline V gives CDR1 SGDLS, CDR2 YYNGEE. The CDR3 covers 15 residues. In every patient, relapse followed autologous stem cell transplantation, while exposure to brentuximab vedotin differed. Note on this clone: The antigen is unknown.

This chain connects TRBV9 to TRBJ2-7; 10 bases are shared with TRBD2. The clonotype comes from a human donor with classical Hodgkin lymphoma. Sequencing used peripheral blood mononuclear cells (PBMCs), obtained before the second cycle of nivolumab. Here the CDR3 reads CASSGLAGDPYEQYF. The CDR3 bases are TGTGCCAGCAGCGGGCTAGCGGGAGACCCCTACGAGCAGTACTTC.